The clone carrying this T cell receptor beta chain was observed at least ten times. Germline V CDR1 and CDR2: SGHDN, FVKESK. The CDR3 is 17 residues long. J gave up 5 bases and V 5 bases, and 13 bases lay outside the gene matches. These data belong to a study of T cells in Graves' hyperthyroidism and ophthalmopathy. RNA transcripts were the template for amplifying TCR beta CDR3 regions. The TCR CDR3 was amplified in a first-round RT-PCR using the HTBI primer set. MiXCR, applied by TCRdb to the multiplex PCR reads, yields one record per CDR3 protein. The sample yields approximately 150,000 distinct CDR3 sequences, 9.4% seen once.

The clonotype was recovered from a woman between 18 and 29 years old with Graves' hyperthyroidism that later progressed to Graves' ophthalmopathy. This chain uses TRBV14 with TRBJ2-5; 11 bases fit TRBD2. Sequencing input: blood. This CDR3 is CASSVSDSGRAGETQYF. CDR3 coding DNA: TGTGCCAGCAGCGTATCGGATAGCGGGAGGGCCGGGGAGACCCAGTACTTC.